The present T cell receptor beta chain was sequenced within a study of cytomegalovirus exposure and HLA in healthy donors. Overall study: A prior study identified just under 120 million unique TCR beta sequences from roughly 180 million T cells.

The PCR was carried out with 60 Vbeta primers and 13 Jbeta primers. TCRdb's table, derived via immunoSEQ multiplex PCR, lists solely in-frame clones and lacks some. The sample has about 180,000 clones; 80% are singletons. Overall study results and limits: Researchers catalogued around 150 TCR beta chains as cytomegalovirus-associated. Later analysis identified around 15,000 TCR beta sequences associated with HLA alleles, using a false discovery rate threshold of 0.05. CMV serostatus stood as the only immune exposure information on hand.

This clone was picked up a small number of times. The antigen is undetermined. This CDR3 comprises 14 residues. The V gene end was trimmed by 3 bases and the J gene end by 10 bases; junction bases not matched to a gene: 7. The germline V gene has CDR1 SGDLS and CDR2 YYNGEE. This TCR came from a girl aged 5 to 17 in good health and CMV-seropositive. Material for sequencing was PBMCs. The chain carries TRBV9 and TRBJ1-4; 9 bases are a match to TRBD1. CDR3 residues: CASSEGQGIGKLFF. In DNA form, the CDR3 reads TGTGCCAGCAGCGAAGGACAGGGGATCGGAAAACTGTTTTTT.